The rows below give T cell receptor beta chains drawn from one sample of a study of blood T cells in healthy people across ages. TCRdb independently ran MiXCR on the 5' RACE reads; one entry per CDR3 protein. Of around 1,600,000 distinct CDR3 sequences listed, about 42% are singletons. The sequencing input was blood. Receptor source: a woman aged 18 to 35 in good health. Each CDR3 is given with its conserved first and last residue. A D gene is named only where the DNA matches it firmly. Not all rows give a size; the values are once, few, many and, for expanded clones, a class.

CASSPITGNLYEQYF	TGTGCCAGCAGCCCTATCACCGGCAATCTCTACGAGCAGTACTTC	.	TRBV11-2	TRBJ2-7	.
CASSYSLWAGELFF	TGTGCCAGCAGTTACTCCCTGTGGGCCGGGGAGCTGTTTTTT	few	TRBV6-5	TRBJ2-2	.
CASSAGVRHQPQHF	TGTGCCAGCAGTGCCGGGGTCCGTCATCAGCCCCAGCATTTT	.	TRBV2	TRBJ1-5	.
CASSRGGFAEAFF	TGTGCCAGCAGCCGCGGAGGGTTCGCTGAAGCTTTCTTT	.	TRBV7-9	TRBJ1-1	.
CASSQMGQGHYEQYF	TGTGCCAGCAGCCAAATGGGGCAGGGGCATTACGAGCAGTACTTC	.	TRBV3-1	TRBJ2-7	.
CASSLDAGTQPQHF	TGCGCCAGCAGCTTGGATGCGGGAACTCAGCCCCAGCATTTT	many	TRBV5-1	TRBJ1-5	.
CASSGTGVEELFF	TGTGCCAGCAGTGGGACAGGGGTTGAGGAGCTGTTTTTT	.	TRBV12-3/TRBV12-4	TRBJ2-2	TRBD1
CSAHGGGEKLFF	TGCAGTGCCCACGGGGGGGGTGAAAAACTGTTTTTT	.	TRBV20-1	TRBJ1-4	.
CASSVHGQAGTDTQYF	TGTGCCAGCAGCGTCCATGGGCAAGCAGGCACAGATACGCAGTATTTT	.	TRBV9	TRBJ2-3	.
CASSLAGGPSEQYF	TGTGCCAGCAGCTTAGCGGGGGGGCCTTCCGAGCAGTACTTC	.	TRBV28	TRBJ2-7	TRBD2
CASSTDGGRSYEQYF	TGTGCCAGCAGCACAGACGGGGGTCGCTCCTACGAGCAGTACTTC	once	TRBV11-2	TRBJ2-7	.
CASSGLADTDTQYF	TGTGCCAGTAGCGGACTAGCAGATACAGATACGCAGTATTTT	few	TRBV6-2/TRBV6-3	TRBJ2-3	TRBD2
CVSSKGQEINEKLFF	TGTGTCAGCAGCAAGGGACAGGAAATTAATGAAAAACTGTTTTTT	.	TRBV9	TRBJ1-4	TRBD1
CSVEDLGNGKRGYNEQFF	TGCAGCGTTGAGGATTTGGGTAACGGGAAAAGGGGCTACAATGAGCAGTTCTTC	many	TRBV29-1	TRBJ2-1	.
CASRPWARGYTF	TGTGCCAGCAGGCCGTGGGCTCGGGGCTACACCTTC	.	TRBV12-3/TRBV12-4	TRBJ1-2	.
CASSLMRNEQYF	TGTGCCAGCAGTTTAATGCGTAACGAGCAGTACTTC	.	TRBV12-3/TRBV12-4	TRBJ2-7	.
CASSQDGPWPGINSSYGYTF	TGCGCCAGCAGCCAAGATGGGCCTTGGCCAGGCATAAATTCTTCTTATGGCTACACCTTC	.	TRBV4-1	TRBJ1-2	.
CASTPAGRGEAFF	TGTGCCAGCACTCCGGCAGGGAGGGGAGAAGCTTTCTTT	.	TRBV9	TRBJ1-1	.
CASSLGPRPQPGNIQYF	TGTGCCAGCAGCTTAGGACCGCGACCCCAACCAGGAAACATTCAGTACTTC	.	TRBV7-2	TRBJ2-4	.
CASSFAGTNYGYTF	TGTGCCAGCAGTTTTGCAGGGACTAACTATGGCTACACCTTC	.	TRBV12-3/TRBV12-4	TRBJ1-2	.
CSVEAGSLVAGEQYF	TGCAGCGTTGAAGCAGGGAGCTTAGTCGCGGGCGAGCAGTACTTC	.	TRBV29-1	TRBJ2-7	.
CASSDEENQPQHF	TGTGCCAGCAGTGATGAGGAGAATCAGCCCCAGCATTTT	.	TRBV2	TRBJ1-5	.
CATSDFDRGREAFF	TGTGCCACCAGTGATTTTGACAGGGGAAGAGAAGCTTTCTTT	few	TRBV24-1	TRBJ1-1	TRBD1
CSVRTVRGYEQYF	TGCAGTGTTAGGACAGTCCGGGGCTACGAGCAGTACTTC	.	TRBV20-1	TRBJ2-7	.
CASSDRAGAGNQPQHF	TGTGCCAGCAGTGACCGCGCAGGGGCTGGCAATCAGCCCCAGCATTTT	few	TRBV12-3/TRBV12-4	TRBJ1-5	.
CSVGTQGAGNIQYF	TGCAGCGTCGGAACACAGGGGGCTGGAAACATTCAGTACTTC	few	TRBV29-1	TRBJ2-4	TRBD1
CSVQDRNNQPQHF	TGCAGCGTTCAGGACAGGAACAATCAGCCCCAGCATTTT	few	TRBV29-1	TRBJ1-5	TRBD1